This is a list of T cell receptor beta chains from one sample in a study of PD-1 blockade in classical Hodgkin lymphoma. Using immunoSEQ multiplex PCR, the repertoire was profiled, and TCRdb retains in-frame clones only, with some absent. The sample contains tens of thousands of clones, roughly nine tenths of which appear only once. The source was peripheral blood mononuclear cells (PBMCs), collected before the second cycle of nivolumab. These receptor sequences come from a human donor with classical Hodgkin lymphoma. Both conserved end residues are part of each CDR3. The D gene is left open where the match is weak. Clone size is stated in some rows and not others, as once, few, many or a class when expanded.

TRBJ2-2 few 14 TRBD1 TRBV11-1 TGTGCCAGCAGCCCGGGACAGCACACCGGGGAGCTGTTTTTT CASSPGQHTGELFF
TRBJ2-1 . 16 . TRBV27 TGTGCCAGCAGTTTATCGTCGGCTAGCCAAGAGGATGAGCAGTTCTTC CASSLSSASQEDEQFF
TRBJ1-3 . 14 . TRBV9 TGTGCCAGCAGCCCCACGGTGGGAGCGAACACCATATATTTT CASSPTVGANTIYF
TRBJ2-1 once 14 TRBD1 TRBV29-1 TGCAGCGTTGAACCTGAGGACAGGGGCCTTGAGCAGTTCTTC CSVEPEDRGLEQFF
TRBJ2-5 . 13 . TRBV19 TGTGCCAGTAGTCCGTGGGAGCGGGAGACCCAGTACTTC CASSPWERETQYF
TRBJ2-7 . 15 TRBD1 TRBV19 TGTGCCAGTAGTATAGGAACGGGGACAGCCTACGAGCAGTACTTC CASSIGTGTAYEQYF
TRBJ1-6 . 14 TRBD1 TRBV11-2 TGTGCCAGCAGGCGGGACAGCTATAATTCACCCCTCCACTTT CASRRDSYNSPLHF
TRBJ2-5 . 15 TRBD2 TRBV4-1 TGCGCCAGCAGCATCAGCGGGGGGGAACGGGAGACCCAGTACTTC CASSISGGERETQYF
TRBJ2-7 . 11 . TRBV11-2 TGTGCCAGCAGCCGAGTAAGTCAGCAGTACTTC CASSRVSQQYF
TRBJ2-3 . 16 . TRBV28 TGTGCCAGCAGTTCTTGGGCCACAAGTGCACAAGATACGCAGTATTTT CASSSWATSAQDTQYF
TRBJ2-7 . 14 . TRBV5-1 TGCGCCAGCAGCGAGGACAGTTCAGGTTACGAGCAGTACTTC CASSEDSSGYEQYF
TRBJ2-1 . 16 TRBD1 TRBV6-5 TGTGCCAGCAGTTACGCCTCGGGACAGGGGTACAATGAGCAGTTCTTC CASSYASGQGYNEQFF
TRBJ2-1 . 14 . TRBV16 TGTGCCAGCAGCCTAGGGAGCTCCTACAATGAGCAGTTCTTC CASSLGSSYNEQFF
TRBJ2-7 . 11 . TRBV20-1 TGCAGTGCTAGCTCAAAATACGAGCAGTACTTC CSASSKYEQYF
TRBJ2-5 . 15 TRBD2 TRBV15 TGTGCCACCAGCAGAGATCTAGCGGGACCCGAGACCCAGTACTTC CATSRDLAGPETQYF
TRBJ2-7 . 14 . TRBV19 TGTGCCAGTGCGTCCCGGGACCACTCCTACGAGCAGTACTTC CASASRDHSYEQYF
TRBJ2-5 once 14 . TRBV5-1 TGCGCCAGCAGCTTGTTGGGGGCTGGAGAGACCCAGTACTTC CASSLLGAGETQYF
TRBJ2-5 . 15 TRBD1 TRBV29-1 TGCAGCGCCTCTACAGGGACAGGGTTCCAAGAGACCCAGTACTTC CSASTGTGFQETQYF
TRBJ1-1 once 16 . TRBV27 TGTGCCAGCAGTTTAAGTCGCGGGTTACCGAACACTGAAGCTTTCTTT CASSLSRGLPNTEAFF
TRBJ2-1 . 15 TRBD1 TRBV7-8 TGTGCCAGCAGCTTACCTTGGGACAGGGAGAATGAGCAGTTCTTC CASSLPWDRENEQFF
TRBJ2-7 . 14 . TRBV5-4 TGTGCCAGCAGCTTGGACAGAGAATACTACGAGCAGTACTTC CASSLDREYYEQYF
TRBJ1-3 . 15 . TRBV4-1 TGCGCCAGCAGCCAGTCTGTTTCCTCTGGAAACACCATATATTTT CASSQSVSSGNTIYF
TRBJ2-7 . 14 . TRBV5-6 TGTGCCAGCAGCCCCGGACCGAGCTCCTACGAGCAGTACTTC CASSPGPSSYEQYF
TRBJ1-2 few 13 TRBD1 TRBV5-4 TGTGCCACTGCGGACAGGGGTAACTATGGCTACACCTTC CATADRGNYGYTF
TRBJ2-7 . 14 TRBD2 TRBV27 TGTGCCAGCAGAACCGGGACTAGAGCCTACGAGCAGTACTTC CASRTGTRAYEQYF
TRBJ1-2 . 16 . TRBV28 TGTGCCAGCAGTTTCAAGCCAGGAGGAGGCGCGGGGGGCTACACCTTC CASSFKPGGGAGGYTF
TRBJ2-7 . 12 TRBD2 TRBV27 TGTGCCAGCGGCACTAGCGGCTACGAGCAGTACTTC CASGTSGYEQYF
TRBJ2-7 . 17 TRBD2 TRBV5-1 TGCGCCAGCAGCCTAAGGACTAGCGGGAGCGGGAGTTACGAGCAGTACTTC CASSLRTSGSGSYEQYF
TRBJ1-1 . 13 . TRBV11-3 TGTGCCAGCAGCTTAGATGGACGGGCTGAAGCTTTCTTT CASSLDGRAEAFF
TRBJ1-5 . 14 . TRBV28 TGTGCCAGCAGTTTCCGGGAGGAGGGTCAGCCCCAGCATTTT CASSFREEGQPQHF
TRBJ2-3 . 16 . TRBV6-6 TGTGCCAGCAGTCGCAGGGGGGGCCCTCTCACAGATACGCAGTATTTT CASSRRGGPLTDTQYF
TRBJ2-1 once 17 TRBD2 TRBV28 TGTGCCAGCGAGGGCCAGCGGGAGTCGGGTTACTACAATGAGCAGTTCTTC CASEGQRESGYYNEQFF
TRBJ2-3 . 15 TRBD2 TRBV6-1 TGTGCCAGCAGTGAAGGGTCGGGGGGGCAAGATACGCAGTATTTT CASSEGSGGQDTQYF
TRBJ2-5 . 17 TRBD1 TRBV13 TGTGCCAGCAGCTTAGAGCGTGGGGACAGCCACCAAGAGACCCAGTACTTC CASSLERGDSHQETQYF
TRBJ2-5 . 17 TRBD2 TRBV2 TGTGCCAGCAGTGAACCGACTAGCGGGAGGCGTGGAGAGACCCAGTACTTC CASSEPTSGRRGETQYF